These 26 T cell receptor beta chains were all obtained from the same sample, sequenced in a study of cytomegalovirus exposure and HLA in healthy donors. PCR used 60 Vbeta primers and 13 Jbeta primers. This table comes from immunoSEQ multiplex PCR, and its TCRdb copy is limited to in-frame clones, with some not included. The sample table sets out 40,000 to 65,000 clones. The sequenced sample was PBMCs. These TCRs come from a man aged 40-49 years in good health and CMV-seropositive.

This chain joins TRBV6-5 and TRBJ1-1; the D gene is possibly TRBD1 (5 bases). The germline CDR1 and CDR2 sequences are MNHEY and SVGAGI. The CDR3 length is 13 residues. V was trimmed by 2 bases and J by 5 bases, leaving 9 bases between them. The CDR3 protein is CASSYGGWTEAFF. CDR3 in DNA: TGTGCCAGCAGTTACGGGGGGTGGACTGAAGCTTTCTTT.

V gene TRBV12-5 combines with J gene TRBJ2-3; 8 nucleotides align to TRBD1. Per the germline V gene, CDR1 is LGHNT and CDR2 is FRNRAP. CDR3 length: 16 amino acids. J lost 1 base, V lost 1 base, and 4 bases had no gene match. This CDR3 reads CASGLGRGRGTDTQYF. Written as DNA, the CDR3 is TGTGCTAGTGGTTTGGGCAGGGGGCGAGGCACAGATACGCAGTATTTT. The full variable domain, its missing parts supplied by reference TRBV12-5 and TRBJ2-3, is DARVTQTPRHKVTEMGQEVTMRCQPILGHNTVFWYRQTMMQGLELLAYFRNRAPLDDSGMPKDRFSAEMPDATLATLKIQPSEPRDSAVYFCASGLGRGRGTDTQYFGPGTRLTVL.

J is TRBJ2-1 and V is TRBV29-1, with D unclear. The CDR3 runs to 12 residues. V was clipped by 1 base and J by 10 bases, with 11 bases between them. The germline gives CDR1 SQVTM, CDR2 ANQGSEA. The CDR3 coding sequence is TGCAGCGTTGAAGCCCGGTTGAAGGAGCAGTTCTTC. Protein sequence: CSVEARLKEQFF.

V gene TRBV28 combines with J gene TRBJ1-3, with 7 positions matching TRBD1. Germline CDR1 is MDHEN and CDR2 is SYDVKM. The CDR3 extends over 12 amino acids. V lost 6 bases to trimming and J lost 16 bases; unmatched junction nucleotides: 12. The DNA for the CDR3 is TGTGCCAGCAGCCTCAGGACAGGTCGTTACTATTTT. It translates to CASSLRTGRYYF. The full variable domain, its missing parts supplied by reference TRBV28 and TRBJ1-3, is DVKVTQSSRYLVKRTGEKVFLECVQDMDHENMFWYRQDPGLGLRLIYFSYDVKMKEKGDIPEGYSVSREKKERFSLILESASTNQTSMYLCASSLRTGRYYFGEGSWLTVV.

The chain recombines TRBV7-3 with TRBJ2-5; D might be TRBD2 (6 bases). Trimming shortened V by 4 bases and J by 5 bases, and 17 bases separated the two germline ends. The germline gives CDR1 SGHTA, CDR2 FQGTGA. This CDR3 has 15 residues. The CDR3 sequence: CASSSGLFRGETQYF. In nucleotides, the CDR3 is TGTGCCAGCAGCTCCGGGCTTTTTCGGGGGGAGACCCAGTACTTC.

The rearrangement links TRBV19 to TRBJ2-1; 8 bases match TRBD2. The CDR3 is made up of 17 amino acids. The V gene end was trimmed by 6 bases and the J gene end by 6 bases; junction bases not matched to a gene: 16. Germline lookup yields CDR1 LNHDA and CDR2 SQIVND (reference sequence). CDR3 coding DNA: TGTGCCAGTAGCCGAGGTCCTCGGGGGGGCTATGTCAATGAGCAGTTCTTC. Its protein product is CASSRGPRGGYVNEQFF.

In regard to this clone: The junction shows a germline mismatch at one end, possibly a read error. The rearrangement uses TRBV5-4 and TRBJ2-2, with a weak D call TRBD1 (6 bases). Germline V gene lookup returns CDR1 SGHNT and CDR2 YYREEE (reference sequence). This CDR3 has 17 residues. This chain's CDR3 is CASSLGDRDTYTGELFF. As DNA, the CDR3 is TGTGCAAGCAGCTTGGGGGACCGGGACACTTACACCGGGGAGCTGTTTTTT.

DNA for the CDR3: TGTGCCAGCAGCTTAAAACTAGCGGGGTCTCAAGAGACCCAGTACTTC. Translating gives CASSLKLAGSQETQYF. V gene TRBV7-2 combines with J gene TRBJ2-5; 10 bases agree with TRBD2. CDR3 length: 16 residues. Trimming at V came to 2 bases and at J to 2 bases, leaving 5 bases not matched to a gene. Germline CDR1 SGHTA, CDR2 FQGNSA.

The CDR3 DNA follows: TGTGCCAGCTCACCACCGACTAGCGGGAATTACGAGCAGTACTTC. It specifies CASSPPTSGNYEQYF. The chain carries TRBV18 and TRBJ2-7, with 11 bases matching TRBD2. The CDR3 is 15 residues long. The V and J ends lost 0 bases and 4 bases, in that order; junction bases with no gene match: 2. Germline V gene lookup returns CDR1 KGHSH and CDR2 LQKENI.

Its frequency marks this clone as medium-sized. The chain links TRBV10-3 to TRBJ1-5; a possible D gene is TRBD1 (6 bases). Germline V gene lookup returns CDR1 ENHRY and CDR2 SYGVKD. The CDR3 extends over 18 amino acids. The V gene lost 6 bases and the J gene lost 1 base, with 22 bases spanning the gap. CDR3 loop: CAIRVLGQLKGSNQPQHF. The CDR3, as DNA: TGTGCCATCAGGGTGCTAGGACAGCTAAAAGGGAGCAATCAGCCCCAGCATTTT.

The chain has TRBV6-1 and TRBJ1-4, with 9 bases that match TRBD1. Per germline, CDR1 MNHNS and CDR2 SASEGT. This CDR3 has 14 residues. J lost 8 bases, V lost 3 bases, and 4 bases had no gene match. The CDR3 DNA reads TGTGCCAGCAGTGAGGGACAGGGTAACGAAAAACTGTTTTTT. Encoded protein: CASSEGQGNEKLFF.

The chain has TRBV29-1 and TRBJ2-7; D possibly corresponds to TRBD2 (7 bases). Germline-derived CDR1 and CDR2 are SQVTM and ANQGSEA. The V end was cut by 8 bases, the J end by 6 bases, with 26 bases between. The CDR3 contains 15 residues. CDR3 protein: CSTRDSGTGGSEQYF. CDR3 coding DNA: TGCAGCACTAGGGACTCCGGGACGGGGGGCTCCGAGCAGTACTTC.

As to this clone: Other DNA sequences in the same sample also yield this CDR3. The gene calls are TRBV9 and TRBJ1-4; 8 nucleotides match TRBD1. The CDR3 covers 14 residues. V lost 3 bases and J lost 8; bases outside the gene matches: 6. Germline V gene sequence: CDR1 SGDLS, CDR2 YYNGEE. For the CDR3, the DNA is TGTGCCAGCAGCGGTCAGGGGGCAGGGGAAAAACTGTTTTTT. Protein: CASSGQGAGEKLFF.

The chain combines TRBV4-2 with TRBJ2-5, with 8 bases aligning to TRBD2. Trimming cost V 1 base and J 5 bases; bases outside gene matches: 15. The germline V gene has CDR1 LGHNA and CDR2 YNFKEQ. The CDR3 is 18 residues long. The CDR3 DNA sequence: TGTGCCAGCAGCCAAGGGCCCTCGGGAGGGCCCCGAGAGGAGACCCAGTACTTC. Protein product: CASSQGPSGGPREETQYF.

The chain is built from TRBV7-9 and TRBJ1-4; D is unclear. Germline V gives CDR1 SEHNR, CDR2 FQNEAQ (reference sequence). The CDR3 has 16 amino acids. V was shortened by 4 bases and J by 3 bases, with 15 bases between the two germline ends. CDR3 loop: CASSSSRDSSNEKLFF. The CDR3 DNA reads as TGTGCCAGCAGCTCGTCTCGGGATTCTTCTAATGAAAAACTGTTTTTT.

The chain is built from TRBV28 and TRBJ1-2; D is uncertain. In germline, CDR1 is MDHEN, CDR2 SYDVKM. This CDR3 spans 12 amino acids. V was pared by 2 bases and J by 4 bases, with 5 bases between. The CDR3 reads CASSLPSYGYTF. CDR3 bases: TGTGCCAGCAGTTTACCCAGCTATGGCTACACCTTC.

This chain's CDR3 is CASRKGLAGQETQYF. CDR3 in DNA: TGTGCCAGCAGAAAGGGACTAGCGGGGCAAGAGACCCAGTACTTC. V is TRBV6-6 and J is TRBJ2-5; 13 bases match TRBD2. The CDR3 is made up of 15 amino acids. J gave up 2 bases and V 6 bases, and 3 bases lay outside the gene matches. Looked up from germline, CDR1 is MNHNY and CDR2 is SVGAGI (reference sequence).

The CDR3 loop reads CASNRDSNQPQHF. CDR3 bases: TGTGCCAGCAACCGGGATAGCAATCAGCCCCAGCATTTT. The chain carries TRBV2 and TRBJ1-5; D not certain. Germline V lookup: CDR1 SNHLY, CDR2 FYNNEI. The V and J ends lost 7 bases and 0 bases respectively, with 7 bases between them. There are 13 residues in the CDR3.

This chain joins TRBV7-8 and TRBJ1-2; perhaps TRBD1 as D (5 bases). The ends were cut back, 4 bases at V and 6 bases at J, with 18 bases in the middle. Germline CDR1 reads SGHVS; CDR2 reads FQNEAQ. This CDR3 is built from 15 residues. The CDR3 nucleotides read TGTGCCAGCAGCTCGCGGGGCCAGATTAGGGATGGCTACACCTTC. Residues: CASSSRGQIRDGYTF. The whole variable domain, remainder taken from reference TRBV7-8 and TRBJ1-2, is GAGVSQSPRYKVAKRGQDVALRCDPISGHVSLFWYQQALGQGPEFLTYFQNEAQLDKSGLPSDRFFAERPEGSVSTLKIQRTQQEDSAVYLCASSSRGQIRDGYTFGSGTRLTVV.

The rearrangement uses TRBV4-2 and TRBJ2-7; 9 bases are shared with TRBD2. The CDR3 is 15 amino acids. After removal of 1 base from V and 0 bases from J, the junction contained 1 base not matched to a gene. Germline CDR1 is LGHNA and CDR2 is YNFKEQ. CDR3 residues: CASSQASGDSYEQYF. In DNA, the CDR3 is TGTGCCAGCAGCCAAGCTAGCGGGGACTCCTACGAGCAGTACTTC.

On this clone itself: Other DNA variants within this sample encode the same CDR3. The CDR3 spells CASSLQGEAFF. The CDR3 DNA reads TGTGCCAGCTCACTACAGGGCGAAGCTTTCTTT. This sequence joins TRBV18 and TRBJ1-1; TRBD1 is a possible D gene (6 bases). The CDR3 sequence is 11 residues long. V was cut by 4 bases and J by 8 bases, with 8 bases left in between. Looked up from germline, CDR1 is KGHSH and CDR2 is LQKENI.

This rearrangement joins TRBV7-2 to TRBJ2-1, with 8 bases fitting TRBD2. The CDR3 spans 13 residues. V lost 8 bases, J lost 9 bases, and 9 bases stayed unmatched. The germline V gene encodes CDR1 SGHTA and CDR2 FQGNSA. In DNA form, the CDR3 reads TGTGCCAGCCGCGAAGCGGGGGTAGGTGAGCAGTTCTTC. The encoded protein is CASREAGVGEQFF.

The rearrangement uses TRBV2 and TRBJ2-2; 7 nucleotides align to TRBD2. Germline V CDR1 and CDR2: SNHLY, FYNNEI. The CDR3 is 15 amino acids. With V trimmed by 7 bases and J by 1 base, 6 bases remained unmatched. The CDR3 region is CASKTGGGNTGELFF. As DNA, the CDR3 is TGTGCCAGCAAGACGGGCGGGGGGAACACCGGGGAGCTGTTTTTT.

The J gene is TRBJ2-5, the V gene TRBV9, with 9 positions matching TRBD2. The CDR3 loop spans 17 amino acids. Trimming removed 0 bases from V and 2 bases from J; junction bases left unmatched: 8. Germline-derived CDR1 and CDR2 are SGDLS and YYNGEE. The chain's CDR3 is CASSVGTAGGRQETQYF. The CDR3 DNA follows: TGTGCCAGCAGCGTAGGTACGGCGGGGGGGCGTCAAGAGACCCAGTACTTC.

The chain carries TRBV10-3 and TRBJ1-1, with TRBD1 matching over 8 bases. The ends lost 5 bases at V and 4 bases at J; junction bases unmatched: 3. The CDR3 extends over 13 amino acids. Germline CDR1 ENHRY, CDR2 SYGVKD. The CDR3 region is CAISNTGGTEAFF. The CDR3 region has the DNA TGTGCCATCAGTAACACAGGGGGCACTGAAGCTTTCTTT.

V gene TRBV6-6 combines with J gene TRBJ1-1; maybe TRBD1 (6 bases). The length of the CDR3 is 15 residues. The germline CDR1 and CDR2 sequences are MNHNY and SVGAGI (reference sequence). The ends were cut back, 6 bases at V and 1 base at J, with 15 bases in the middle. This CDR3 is CASSLSQGRNTEAFF. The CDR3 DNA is TGTGCCAGCAGCCTATCTCAGGGGAGGAACACTGAAGCTTTCTTT.